The 19 T cell receptor beta chains presented below share a single source sample, sequenced in a study of vaccination effects on CD4 cells after COVID-19. Isolation of CD4+ T cells took place after 10 days of culture. All participants had two doses of either the BNT162b2 or mRNA-1273 vaccine. Sequencing was performed with immunoSEQ multiplex PCR; in TCRdb, only in-frame clones are kept and a portion is missing. The sample records about 57,000 clones, approximately 72% being singletons. No antigen is known for these receptors. This specimen was CD4+ T cells from PBMCs cultured without peptide, taken after COVID-19 vaccination. The receptors here all came from a human donor who received a COVID-19 vaccine.

This chain connects TRBV5-4 to TRBJ1-4, with 8 nucleotides matching TRBD1. Germline lookup yields CDR1 SGHNT and CDR2 YYREEE (reference sequence). V was clipped by 4 bases and J by 8 bases; unmatched bases: 7. This CDR3 comprises 14 residues. DNA for the CDR3: TGTGCCAGCAGCCTGGACAGGGCCGACGAAAAACTGTTTTTT. It encodes CASSLDRADEKLFF.

The V call is TRBV6-5, the J call TRBJ2-5, with D unresolved. The CDR3 extends over 12 amino acids. Germline values: CDR1 MNHEY, CDR2 SVGAGI. The V end was cut by 6 bases, the J end by 3 bases, with 8 bases between. The CDR3 loop reads CASSRVKETQYF. CDR3 coding DNA: TGTGCCAGCAGCCGGGTGAAAGAGACCCAGTACTTC.

The chain recombines TRBV19 with TRBJ1-6; D might be TRBD1 (6 bases). Germline-derived CDR1 and CDR2 are LNHDA and SQIVND (reference sequence). The V end was cut by 4 bases, the J end by 7 bases, with 17 bases between. The CDR3 sequence is 16 residues long. CDR3 nucleotide sequence: TGTGCCAGTAGTAGATCTCCCGGACAGACCAATTCACCCCTCCACTTT. It codes for CASSRSPGQTNSPLHF.

The V call is TRBV2, the J call TRBJ1-1, with D possibly being TRBD1 (6 bases). This CDR3 comprises 14 residues. Germline V gene sequence: CDR1 SNHLY, CDR2 FYNNEI. Trimming pared 7 bases from V and 7 bases from J, leaving 19 bases between. CDR3: CASTGTPGVGEAFF. DNA of the CDR3: TGTGCCAGCACAGGGACCCCAGGGGTGGGTGAAGCTTTCTTT.

V gene TRBV6-5 combines with J gene TRBJ1-5; TRBD1 is a possible D gene (6 bases). The germline gives CDR1 MNHEY, CDR2 SVGAGI. The length of the CDR3 is 13 residues. V was trimmed by 7 bases and J by 4 bases, leaving 11 bases between them. CDR3 residues: CASTRDMNQPQHF. In DNA form, the CDR3 reads TGTGCCAGCACCCGGGACATGAATCAGCCCCAGCATTTT.

This clone was counted between two and nine times. This chain uses TRBV18 with TRBJ1-6; 7 bases are a match to TRBD1. The germline gives CDR1 KGHSH, CDR2 LQKENI. Germline trimming cut 4 bases from V and 6 bases from J; bases unmatched to any gene: 6. This CDR3 region has 15 residues. The CDR3 bases are TGTGCCAGCTCACGACAGGGATCTGCTAATTCACCCCTCCACTTT. Amino acid sequence: CASSRQGSANSPLHF.

The CDR3 here is CASSSSRGGGAGEQYF. The CDR3 DNA reads as TGTGCCAGCAGCTCTTCCCGTGGAGGGGGCGCAGGGGAGCAGTACTTC. The gene calls are TRBV11-2 and TRBJ2-7, with TRBD1 as a possible D gene (7 bases). Trimming removed 4 bases from V and 7 bases from J, with 23 bases in between. Looked up from germline, CDR1 is SGHAT and CDR2 is FQNNGV. The CDR3 covers 16 residues.

The V gene is TRBV5-1, the J gene TRBJ2-5; possible D gene TRBD1, 5 bases. Looked up from germline, CDR1 is SGHRS and CDR2 is YFSETQ. CDR3 length: 15 amino acids. Trimming took 5 bases from V and 1 from J, leaving 15 bases between them. Here the CDR3 DNA reads TGCGCCAGCAGTTGGCAGGGCCTGCCCCAAGAGACCCAGTACTTC. This codes for CASSWQGLPQETQYF.

The chain combines TRBV9 with TRBJ2-6; D gene unclear. The germline CDR1 and CDR2 sequences are SGDLS and YYNGEE. V lost 0 bases and J lost 0, with 10 bases in between. This CDR3 has 17 amino acids. CDR3 in amino acids: CASSVAPGSSGANVLTF. DNA of the CDR3: TGTGCCAGCAGCGTAGCTCCGGGCAGCTCTGGGGCCAACGTCCTGACTTTC.

This chain uses TRBV9 with TRBJ2-2, with D possibly being TRBD2 (6 bases). CDR3 length equals 16 residues. V lost 4 bases and J lost 2, with 15 bases in between. In germline, CDR1 is SGDLS, CDR2 YYNGEE. DNA of the CDR3: TGTGCCAGCAGCCCTCTCGGGAGTAGAAACACCGGGGAGCTGTTTTTT. Protein product: CASSPLGSRNTGELFF. Using reference TRBV9 and TRBJ2-2 for the parts outside the CDR3, the full variable domain is DSGVTQTPKHLITATGQRVTLRCSPRSGDLSVYWYQQSLDQGLQFLIQYYNGEERAKGNILERFSAQQFPDLHSELNLSSLELGDSALYFCASSPLGSRNTGELFFGEGSRLTVL.

This clone qualifies as medium-sized. V gene TRBV4-1 combines with J gene TRBJ2-7; D gene ambiguous. This CDR3 region has 15 residues. Germline CDR1 is MGHRA and CDR2 is YSYEKL. Deletions cut 1 base from V and 0 bases from J, with 10 bases between. CDR3 sequence (DNA): TGCGCCAGCAGCCAAGCGGCAGAGAGCTCCTACGAGCAGTACTTC. Its translation: CASSQAAESSYEQYF.

The rearrangement uses TRBV20-1 and TRBJ1-2; 7 nucleotides line up with TRBD1. V was clipped by 3 bases and J by 6 bases; unmatched bases: 4. The CDR3 consists of 12 residues. Germline CDR1 reads DFQATT; CDR2 reads SNEGSKA (reference sequence). In nucleotides, the CDR3 is TGCAGTGCTAGTAGAGGGGGCAATGGCTACACCTTC. It is translated as CSASRGGNGYTF.

The chain combines TRBV7-3 with TRBJ1-1; the D is unclear. This CDR3 has 13 amino acids. The V and J ends lost 2 bases and 1 base respectively, with 5 bases between them. Germline loops: CDR1 SGHTA, CDR2 FQGTGA. This CDR3 reads CASSLFGNTEAFF. CDR3 coding DNA: TGTGCCAGCAGCTTATTTGGGAACACTGAAGCTTTCTTT.

The chain recombines TRBV11-2 with TRBJ2-1, with TRBD1 identical over 7 bases. Germline CDR1 reads SGHAT; CDR2 reads FQNNGV. With V trimmed by 2 bases and J by 6 bases, 13 bases remained unmatched. The CDR3 contains 17 residues. The CDR3 loop is CASSLKGAKGVGNEQFF. CDR3 DNA: TGTGCCAGCAGCTTAAAGGGGGCTAAGGGGGTTGGCAATGAGCAGTTCTTC. Full variable domain (rest looked up from reference TRBV11-2 and TRBJ2-1): EAGVAQSPRYKIIEKRQSVAFWCNPISGHATLYWYQQILGQGPKLLIQFQNNGVVDDSQLPKDRFSAERLKGVDSTLKIQPAKLEDSAVYLCASSLKGAKGVGNEQFFGPGTRLTVL.

The V and J genes are TRBV19 and TRBJ1-2; D is undetermined. Trimming removed 0 bases at V and 7 bases at J, with 9 bases between. CDR3 length: 13 residues. Per germline, CDR1 LNHDA and CDR2 SQIVND (reference sequence). CDR3 coding DNA: TGTGCCAGTAGTATAGAAGGTCTACTTGGCTACACCTTC. The encoded protein is CASSIEGLLGYTF.

This chain joins TRBV29-1 and TRBJ2-5; 9 bases line up with TRBD2. From germline, CDR1 is SQVTM and CDR2 ANQGSEA. The CDR3 is 16 amino acids. The trim removed 0 bases at V and 3 bases at J, leaving 8 bases unmatched. The CDR3 DNA reads TGCAGCGTTGAAGATCGGCTAGCGGGGACTGAAGAGACCCAGTACTTC. Translation gives CSVEDRLAGTEETQYF.

In DNA, the CDR3 is TGTGCCAGCAGCCCGGGACAGCCTAAGCAGTACTTC. This sequence encodes CASSPGQPKQYF. V gene TRBV6-2 or TRBV6-3 combines with J gene TRBJ2-7, with 7 bases matching TRBD1. Germline CDR1 and CDR2: MNHEY and SVGEGT. CDR3 size: 12 residues. With 6 bases clipped from V and 8 bases from J, the junction kept 7 bases outside the gene matches.

This clone was detected only a few times. J is TRBJ2-7 and V is TRBV7-9; 8 bases are shared with TRBD1. Germline values: CDR1 SEHNR, CDR2 FQNEAQ (reference sequence). Unmatched junction bases numbered 7, after V lost 5 bases and J lost 1 base. The CDR3 is made up of 15 amino acids. The CDR3 loop is CASSRLGDRSYEQYF. CDR3 bases: TGTGCCAGCAGCCGCCTGGGGGACAGGTCCTACGAGCAGTACTTC.

The V and J genes are TRBV7-9 and TRBJ2-3; 15 bases align to TRBD2. The germline gives CDR1 SEHNR, CDR2 FQNEAQ (reference sequence). The CDR3 has 18 amino acids. V lost 4 bases to trimming and J lost 2 bases; unmatched junction nucleotides: 7. CDR3 bases: TGTGCCAGCAGCTCAGTGGGACTAGCGGGGGGCGCCACAGATACGCAGTATTTT. Its protein product is CASSSVGLAGGATDTQYF.